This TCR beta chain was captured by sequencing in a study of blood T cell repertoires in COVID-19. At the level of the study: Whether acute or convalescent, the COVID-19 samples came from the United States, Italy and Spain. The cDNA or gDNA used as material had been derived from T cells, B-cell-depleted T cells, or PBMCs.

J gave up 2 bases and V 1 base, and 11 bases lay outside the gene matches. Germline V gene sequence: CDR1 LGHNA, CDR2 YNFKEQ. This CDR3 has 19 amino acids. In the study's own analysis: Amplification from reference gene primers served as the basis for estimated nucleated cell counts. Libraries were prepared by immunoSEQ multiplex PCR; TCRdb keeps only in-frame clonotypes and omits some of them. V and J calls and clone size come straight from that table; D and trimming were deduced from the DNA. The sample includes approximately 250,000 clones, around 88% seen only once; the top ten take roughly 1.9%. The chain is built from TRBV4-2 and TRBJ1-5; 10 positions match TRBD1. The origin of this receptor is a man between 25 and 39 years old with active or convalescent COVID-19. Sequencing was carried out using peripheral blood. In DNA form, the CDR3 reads TGTGCCAGCAGCCAAGTTTTACCCCTGGGGACAGGGGGCAATCAGCCCCAGCATTTT. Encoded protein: CASSQVLPLGTGGNQPQHF.